Listed here are 22 T cell receptor beta chains from one sample, sequenced in a study of T-cell memory formation after mild COVID-19. TCRdb reprocessed the 5' RACE reads with MiXCR, giving one entry per CDR3 protein. This sample yields under 250,000 distinct CDR3 sequences, of which 15% are seen a single time; approximately 2.1% belongs to the top ten. Material: PBMCs or a T cell subset sorted from them (not recorded which). Source of these receptors: an adult woman who had mild COVID-19 (a few samples of this study predate the infection). Cell type and time point are not known.

This clonotype turned up a few times. V gene TRBV5-1 combines with J gene TRBJ2-7, with TRBD2 matching 7 bases. Per the germline V gene, CDR1 is SGHRS and CDR2 is YFSETQ. CDR3 length: 15 residues. J gave up 2 bases and V 0 bases, and 5 bases lay outside the gene matches. CDR3 sequence: CASSLVPGTTYEQYF. CDR3 nucleotides: TGCGCCAGCAGCTTGGTTCCAGGGACTACCTACGAGCAGTACTTC.

The chain couples TRBV6-6 to TRBJ1-5; D unclear. Looked up from germline, CDR1 is MNHNY and CDR2 is SVGAGI (reference sequence). V lost 2 bases to trimming and J lost 9 bases, with 17 bases between them. The CDR3 runs 15 residues. The CDR3: CASSYDQASFRPQHF. For the CDR3, the DNA is TGTGCCAGCAGTTACGACCAGGCCTCATTTCGGCCCCAGCATTTT.

This chain uses TRBV5-5 with TRBJ2-1; D unresolved. Looked up from germline, CDR1 is SGHKS and CDR2 is YYEKEE (reference sequence). Deletions cut 1 base from V and 5 bases from J, with 10 bases between. This CDR3 contains 14 residues. CDR3 sequence reads: CASSLRTVHNEQFF. CDR3 coding DNA: TGTGCCAGCAGCTTGAGGACCGTTCACAATGAGCAGTTCTTC.

This clonotype has a handful of counts. The CDR3 DNA sequence: TGTGCCAGCACCTGGGACAGTGCGAGGGGCTATGAGCAGTTCTTC. Protein sequence: CASTWDSARGYEQFF. The genes are TRBV25-1 and TRBJ2-1, with TRBD1 matching 7 bases. The trim removed 7 bases at V and 8 bases at J, leaving 14 bases unmatched. Per germline, CDR1 MGHDK and CDR2 SYGVNS. There are 15 residues in the CDR3.

The V and J genes are TRBV5-1 and TRBJ1-4; D not certain. This CDR3 spans 16 amino acids. The V gene lost 4 bases and the J gene lost 8 bases, with 21 bases spanning the gap. The germline V gene encodes CDR1 SGHRS and CDR2 YFSETQ. In DNA form, the CDR3 reads TGCGCCAGCAGCCCGTCCTGGACTAACATTGCGGAAAAACTGTTTTTT. Protein sequence: CASSPSWTNIAEKLFF. Drawing the rest from reference TRBV5-1 and TRBJ1-4, the complete variable domain is KAGVTQTPRYLIKTRGQQVTLSCSPISGHRSVSWYQQTPGQGLQFLFEYFSETQRNKGNFPGRFSGRQFSNSRSEMNVSTLELGDSALYLCASSPSWTNIAEKLFFGSGTQLSVL.

This clonotype has only a few counts. The chain couples TRBV6-5 to TRBJ2-4; possible D gene TRBD2, 5 bases. This CDR3 spans 15 amino acids. V shed 5 bases and J shed 6 bases, with 17 bases lying between them. Germline CDR1 reads MNHEY; CDR2 reads SVGAGI. CDR3: CASSPGLHGINIQYF. For the CDR3, the DNA is TGTGCCAGCAGTCCCGGACTCCATGGAATAAACATTCAGTACTTC.

The rearrangement links TRBV6-2 or TRBV6-3 to TRBJ1-1, with D possibly being TRBD1 (6 bases). Germline loops: CDR1 MNHEY, CDR2 SVGEGT. The CDR3 sequence is 15 residues long. The ends were cut back, 7 bases at V and 4 bases at J, with 19 bases in the middle. The DNA of the CDR3 is TGTGCCAGCACCAACGGGGGGGCCAGGAGCACTGAAGCTTTCTTT. It translates to CASTNGGARSTEAFF.

This clonotype appeared a few times. This chain joins TRBV24-1 and TRBJ1-2; D is unclear. CDR1 and CDR2 from the germline V gene are KGHDR and SFDVKD. The CDR3 length is 14 residues. Trimming left V 4 bases short and J 3 bases short, with 11 bases between. CDR3 DNA sequence: TGTGCCACCAGTGACCCCGACATTTACTATGGCTACACCTTC. It specifies CATSDPDIYYGYTF.

The sample holds many counts of this clonotype. This rearrangement joins TRBV7-9 to TRBJ2-2; 8 positions agree with TRBD2. CDR3 length equals 17 residues. The V and J ends lost 8 bases and 0 bases, in that order; junction bases with no gene match: 11. CDR1 is SEHNR and CDR2 is FQNEAQ in the germline V gene (reference sequence). The CDR3 loop is CASQTPSSGSNTGELFF. The CDR3, as DNA: TGTGCCAGCCAAACCCCTTCTAGCGGGTCGAACACCGGGGAGCTGTTTTTT.

This chain links TRBV9 with TRBJ2-7; tentatively, D is TRBD1 (6 bases). CDR1 and CDR2 from the germline V gene are SGDLS and YYNGEE. The V end was cut by 4 bases, the J end by 5 bases, with 22 bases between. This CDR3 is 16 amino acids long. This CDR3 reads CASSPRVGGRVHEQYF. The CDR3 DNA reads as TGTGCCAGCAGCCCCCGGGTTGGGGGCAGGGTACACGAGCAGTACTTC. The full variable domain, in which reference TRBV9 and TRBJ2-7 provide the parts outside the CDR3, is DSGVTQTPKHLITATGQRVTLRCSPRSGDLSVYWYQQSLDQGLQFLIQYYNGEERAKGNILERFSAQQFPDLHSELNLSSLELGDSALYFCASSPRVGGRVHEQYFGPGTRLTVT.

This clonotype turned up a few times. This chain links TRBV12-3 or TRBV12-4 with TRBJ1-6; the D gene is possibly TRBD1 (5 bases). The ends were cut back, 8 bases at V and 15 bases at J, with 23 bases in the middle. The CDR3 spans 14 residues. CDR3 bases: TGTGCCAGCTCTTCTGCGGGGACTCTCCGGGGCCTCCACTTT. It is translated as CASSSAGTLRGLHF.

By proportion, this clonotype is medium-sized (0.01 to 0.1%). The chain employs TRBV7-9 and TRBJ2-7, with D perhaps TRBD1 (6 bases). CDR1 and CDR2 from the germline V gene are SEHNR and FQNEAQ (reference sequence). This CDR3 has 18 residues. V lost 3 bases to trimming and J lost 1 base, with 22 bases between them. The CDR3 here is CASSFEESWAGASYEQYF. The CDR3 nucleotides read TGTGCCAGCAGCTTCGAGGAGTCGTGGGCAGGGGCGTCCTACGAGCAGTACTTC.

This clonotype has only a few counts. The V and J genes are TRBV15 and TRBJ2-7, with 7 bases aligning to TRBD2. Unmatched junction bases numbered 4, after V lost 2 bases and J lost 0 bases. The length of the CDR3 is 15 residues. Germline V lookup: CDR1 LNHNV, CDR2 YYDKDF (reference sequence). The CDR3 region has the DNA TGTGCCACCAGCAGACCCGGGACTACCTCCTACGAGCAGTACTTC. It specifies CATSRPGTTSYEQYF.

This clonotype came up a few times. V usage is TRBV4-1 and J usage is TRBJ1-2; no definite D call. The CDR3 extends over 16 amino acids. The germline V gene has CDR1 MGHRA and CDR2 YSYEKL. V lost 3 bases to trimming and J lost 2 bases, with 16 bases between them. The CDR3 spells CASSQTPVEQNYGYTF. The CDR3 region has the DNA TGCGCCAGCAGCCAGACCCCGGTTGAACAAAACTATGGCTACACCTTC.

CDR3 amino acids: CASSLGGPGHTSPGYTEAFF. CDR3 in DNA: TGTGCCAGCAGCTTAGGGGGACCGGGACACACATCTCCCGGGTACACTGAAGCTTTCTTT. The V gene is TRBV7-2, the J gene TRBJ1-1; possible D gene TRBD1, 6 bases. Trimming removed 1 base at V and 3 bases at J, with 27 bases between. The CDR3 has 20 amino acids. The V gene's germline CDR1 is SGHTA and CDR2 FQGNSA.

This clonotype appeared once. The chain employs TRBV7-2 and TRBJ2-3; TRBD1 or TRBD2 may be the D gene (6 bases each). Looked up from germline, CDR1 is SGHTA and CDR2 is FQGNSA. The CDR3 runs to 16 residues. Trimming left V 1 base short and J 0 bases short, with 11 bases between. CDR3 protein: CASSLVGGSSTDTQYF. CDR3 nucleotides: TGTGCCAGCAGCTTAGTGGGGGGCTCTAGCACAGATACGCAGTATTTT.

This chain uses TRBV5-5 with TRBJ1-5; the match to TRBD1 covers 7 bases. The V gene's germline CDR1 is SGHKS and CDR2 YYEKEE (reference sequence). The CDR3 consists of 15 residues. V dropped 0 bases and J dropped 3; count of bases not matched to a gene: 3. This chain's CDR3 is CASSLEGTDNQPQHF. Written as DNA, the CDR3 is TGTGCCAGCAGCTTGGAAGGGACAGACAATCAGCCCCAGCATTTT.

V gene TRBV3-1 combines with J gene TRBJ2-7; TRBD1 is a possible D gene (5 bases). The germline V and J ends were trimmed by 0 bases and 0 bases, with 18 bases remaining between them. The germline CDR1 and CDR2 sequences are LGHDT and YNNKEL (reference sequence). The length of the CDR3 is 18 residues. The CDR3 protein is CASSQDLLSAGHSYEQYF. CDR3 sequence (DNA): TGTGCCAGCAGCCAAGATCTTTTGTCGGCAGGGCACTCCTACGAGCAGTACTTC.

The chain employs TRBV7-2 and TRBJ1-2, with 7 bases matching TRBD1. The germline CDR1 and CDR2 sequences are SGHTA and FQGNSA. CDR3 length equals 14 residues. Unmatched junction bases numbered 6, after V lost 1 base and J lost 7 bases. The chain's CDR3 is CASSLDVGGLGYTF. The DNA of the CDR3 is TGTGCCAGCAGCTTAGATGTAGGGGGCCTTGGCTACACCTTC.

The sample holds a few counts of this clonotype. The J gene is TRBJ2-7, the V gene TRBV6-6; D gene uncertain. The CDR3 length is 15 residues. Germline-derived CDR1 and CDR2 are MNHNY and SVGAGI (reference sequence). The V end lost 8 bases, the J end lost 2 bases, and 19 bases lay between the germline ends. The chain's CDR3 is CASRIQAGDTYEQYF. The CDR3, as DNA: TGTGCCAGCCGCATCCAGGCAGGCGATACCTACGAGCAGTACTTC.

This rearrangement joins TRBV20-1 to TRBJ2-1; 12 nucleotides match TRBD2. This CDR3 is built from 15 residues. V shed 0 bases and J 9 bases; nucleotides not matched to a gene: 6. The germline V gene encodes CDR1 DFQATT and CDR2 SNEGSKA (reference sequence). The DNA of the CDR3 is TGCAGTGCTAGAGACAGACTAGCGGGAGTCGGTGAGCAGTTCTTC. Amino acid sequence: CSARDRLAGVGEQFF.

This chain connects TRBV14 to TRBJ1-2; D is unclear. The CDR3 covers 15 residues. Trimming pared 2 bases from V and 4 bases from J, leaving 14 bases between. Per germline, CDR1 SGHDN and CDR2 FVKESK. The DNA for the CDR3 is TGTGCCAGCAGCCAAAGGGAGGGCAGCGTCTATGGCTACACCTTC. It encodes CASSQREGSVYGYTF.